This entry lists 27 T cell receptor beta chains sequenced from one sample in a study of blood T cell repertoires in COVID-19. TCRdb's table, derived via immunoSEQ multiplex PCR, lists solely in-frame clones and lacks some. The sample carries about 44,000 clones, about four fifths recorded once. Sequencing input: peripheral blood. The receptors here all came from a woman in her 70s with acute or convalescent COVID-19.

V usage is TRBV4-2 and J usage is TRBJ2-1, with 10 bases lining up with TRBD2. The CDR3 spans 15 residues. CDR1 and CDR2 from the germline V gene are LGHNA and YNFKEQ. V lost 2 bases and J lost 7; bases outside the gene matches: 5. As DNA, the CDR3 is TGTGCCAGCAGCCAATCTAGCGGGAGCCCTAATGAGCAGTTCTTC. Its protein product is CASSQSSGSPNEQFF.

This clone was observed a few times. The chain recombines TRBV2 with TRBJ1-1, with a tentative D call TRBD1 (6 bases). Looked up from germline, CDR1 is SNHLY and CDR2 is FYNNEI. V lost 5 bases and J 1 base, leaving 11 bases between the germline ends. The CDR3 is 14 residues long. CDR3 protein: CASSSDRKNTEAFF. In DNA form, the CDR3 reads TGTGCCAGCAGTTCAGACAGGAAGAACACTGAAGCTTTCTTT.

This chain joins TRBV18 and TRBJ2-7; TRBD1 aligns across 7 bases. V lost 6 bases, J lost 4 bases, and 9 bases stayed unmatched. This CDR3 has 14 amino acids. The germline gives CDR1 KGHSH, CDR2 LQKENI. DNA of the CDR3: TGTGCCAGCTCCCAGGGACAGAAAGAATACGAGCAGTACTTC. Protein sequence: CASSQGQKEYEQYF.

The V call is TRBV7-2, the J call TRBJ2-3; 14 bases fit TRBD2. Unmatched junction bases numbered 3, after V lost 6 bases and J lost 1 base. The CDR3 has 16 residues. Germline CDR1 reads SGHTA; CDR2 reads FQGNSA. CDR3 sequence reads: CASRPGLAGGTDTQYF. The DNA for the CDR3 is TGTGCCAGCAGACCGGGACTAGCGGGAGGCACAGATACGCAGTATTTT. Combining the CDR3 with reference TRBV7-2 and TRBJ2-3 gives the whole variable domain GAGVSQSPSNKVTEKGKDVELRCDPISGHTALYWYRQSLGQGLEFLIYFQGNSAPDKSGLPSDRFSAERTGGSVSTLTIQRTQQEDSAVYLCASRPGLAGGTDTQYFGPGTRLTVL.

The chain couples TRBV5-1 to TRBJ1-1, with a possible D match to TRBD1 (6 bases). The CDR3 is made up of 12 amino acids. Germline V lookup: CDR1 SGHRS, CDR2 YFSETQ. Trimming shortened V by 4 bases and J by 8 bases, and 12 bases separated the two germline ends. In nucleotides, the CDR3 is TGCGCCAGCAGCCTAGGACAGTACGAAGCTTTCTTT. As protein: CASSLGQYEAFF.

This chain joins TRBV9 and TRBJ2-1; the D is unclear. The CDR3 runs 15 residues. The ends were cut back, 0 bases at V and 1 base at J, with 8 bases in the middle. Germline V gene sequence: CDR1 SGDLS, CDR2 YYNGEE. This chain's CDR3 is CASSVVSVSYNEQFF. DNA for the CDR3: TGTGCCAGCAGCGTAGTTTCGGTGTCCTACAATGAGCAGTTCTTC.

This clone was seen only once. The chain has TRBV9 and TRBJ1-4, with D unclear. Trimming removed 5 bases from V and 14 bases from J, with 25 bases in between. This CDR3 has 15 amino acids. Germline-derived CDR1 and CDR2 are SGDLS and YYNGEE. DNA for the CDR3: TGTGCCAGCAGGCCTTTCGGAGGGCCGGGCAACGATCTGTTTTTT. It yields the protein CASRPFGGPGNDLFF.

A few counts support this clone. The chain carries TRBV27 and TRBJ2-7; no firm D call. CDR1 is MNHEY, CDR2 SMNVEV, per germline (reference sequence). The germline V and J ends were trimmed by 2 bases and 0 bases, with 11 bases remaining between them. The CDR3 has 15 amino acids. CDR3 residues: CASSLLARYSYEQYF. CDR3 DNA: TGTGCCAGCAGTTTACTTGCTAGATACTCCTACGAGCAGTACTTC.

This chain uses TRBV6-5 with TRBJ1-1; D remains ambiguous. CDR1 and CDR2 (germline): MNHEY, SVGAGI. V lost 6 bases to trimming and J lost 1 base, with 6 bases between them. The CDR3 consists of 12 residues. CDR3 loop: CASRQPNTEAFF. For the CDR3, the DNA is TGTGCCAGCAGACAGCCGAACACTGAAGCTTTCTTT.

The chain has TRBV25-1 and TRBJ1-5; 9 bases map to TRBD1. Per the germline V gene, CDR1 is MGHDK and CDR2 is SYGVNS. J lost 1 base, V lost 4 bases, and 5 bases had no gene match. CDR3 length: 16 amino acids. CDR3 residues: CASSGDRGGSNQPQHF. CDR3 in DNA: TGTGCCAGCAGTGGAGACAGGGGGGGGAGCAATCAGCCCCAGCATTTT.

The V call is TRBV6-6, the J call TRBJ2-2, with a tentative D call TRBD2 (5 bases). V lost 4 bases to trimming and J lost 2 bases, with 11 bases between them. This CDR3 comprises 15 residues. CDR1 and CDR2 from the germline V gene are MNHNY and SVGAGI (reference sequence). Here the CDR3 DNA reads TGTGCCAGCAGTTTAATCAGCGGAAACACCGGGGAGCTGTTTTTT. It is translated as CASSLISGNTGELFF.

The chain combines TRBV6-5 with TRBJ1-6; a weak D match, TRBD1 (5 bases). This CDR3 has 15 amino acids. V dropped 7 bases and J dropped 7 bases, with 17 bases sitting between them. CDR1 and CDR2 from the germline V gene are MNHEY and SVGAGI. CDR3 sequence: CASTLLGRVNSPLHF. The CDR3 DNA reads TGTGCCAGCACCCTTTTGGGCAGGGTGAATTCACCCCTCCACTTT.

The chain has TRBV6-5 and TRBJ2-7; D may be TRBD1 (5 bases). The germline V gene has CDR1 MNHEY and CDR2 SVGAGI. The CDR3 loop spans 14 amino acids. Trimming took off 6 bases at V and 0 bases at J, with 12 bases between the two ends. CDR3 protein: CASRRTRSSYEQYF. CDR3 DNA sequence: TGTGCCAGCAGACGGACAAGGAGCTCCTACGAGCAGTACTTC.

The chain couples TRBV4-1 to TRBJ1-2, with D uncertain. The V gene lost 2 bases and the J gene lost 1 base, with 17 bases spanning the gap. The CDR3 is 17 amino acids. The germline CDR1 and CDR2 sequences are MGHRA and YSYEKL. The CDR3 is CASSQSQDLLNNYGYTF. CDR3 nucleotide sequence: TGCGCCAGCAGCCAATCTCAGGACTTACTTAATAACTATGGCTACACCTTC.

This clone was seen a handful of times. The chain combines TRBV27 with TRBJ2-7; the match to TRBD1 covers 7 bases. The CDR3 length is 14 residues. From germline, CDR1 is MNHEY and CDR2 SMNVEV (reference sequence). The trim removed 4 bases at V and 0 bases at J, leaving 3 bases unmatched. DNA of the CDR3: TGTGCCAGCAGTTCGGGACAGAGCTCCTACGAGCAGTACTTC. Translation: CASSSGQSSYEQYF.

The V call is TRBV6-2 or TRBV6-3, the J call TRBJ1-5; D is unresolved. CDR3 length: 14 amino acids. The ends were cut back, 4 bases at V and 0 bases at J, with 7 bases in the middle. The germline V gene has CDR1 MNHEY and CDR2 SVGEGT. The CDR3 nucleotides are TGTGCCAGCAGTTCTGGGCTTAGCAATCAGCCCCAGCATTTT. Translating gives CASSSGLSNQPQHF.

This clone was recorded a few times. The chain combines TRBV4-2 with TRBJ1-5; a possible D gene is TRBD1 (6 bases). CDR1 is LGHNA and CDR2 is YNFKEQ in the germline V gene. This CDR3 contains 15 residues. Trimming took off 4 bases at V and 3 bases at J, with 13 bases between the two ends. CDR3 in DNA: TGTGCCAGCAGCCCATCGGACAGCTACAATCAGCCCCAGCATTTT. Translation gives CASSPSDSYNQPQHF.

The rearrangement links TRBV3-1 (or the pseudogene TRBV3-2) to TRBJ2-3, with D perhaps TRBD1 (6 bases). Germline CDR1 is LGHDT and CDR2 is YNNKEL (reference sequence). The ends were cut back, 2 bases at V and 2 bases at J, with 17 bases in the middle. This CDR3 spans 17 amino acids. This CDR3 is CASSQTSGGPYTDTQYF. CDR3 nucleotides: TGTGCCAGCAGCCAAACCAGTGGGGGCCCCTACACAGATACGCAGTATTTT.

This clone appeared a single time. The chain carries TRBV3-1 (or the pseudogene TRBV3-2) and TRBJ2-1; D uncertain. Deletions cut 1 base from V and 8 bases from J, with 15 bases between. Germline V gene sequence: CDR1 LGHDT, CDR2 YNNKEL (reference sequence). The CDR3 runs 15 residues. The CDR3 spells CASSQVADYLHEQFF. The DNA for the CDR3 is TGTGCCAGCAGCCAAGTGGCCGATTATCTGCATGAGCAGTTCTTC.

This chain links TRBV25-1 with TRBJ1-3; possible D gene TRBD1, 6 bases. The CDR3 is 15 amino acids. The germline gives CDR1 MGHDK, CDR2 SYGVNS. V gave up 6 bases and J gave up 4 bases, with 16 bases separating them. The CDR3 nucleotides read TGTGCCAGCAGCACCACGGGACAAGTAGGAAACACCATATATTTT. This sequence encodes CASSTTGQVGNTIYF.

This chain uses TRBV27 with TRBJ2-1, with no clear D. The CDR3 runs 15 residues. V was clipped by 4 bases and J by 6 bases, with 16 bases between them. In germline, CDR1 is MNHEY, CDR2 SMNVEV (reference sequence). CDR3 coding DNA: TGTGCCAGCAGTTCTATTGTGATTACGTCCAATGAGCAGTTCTTC. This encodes CASSSIVITSNEQFF.

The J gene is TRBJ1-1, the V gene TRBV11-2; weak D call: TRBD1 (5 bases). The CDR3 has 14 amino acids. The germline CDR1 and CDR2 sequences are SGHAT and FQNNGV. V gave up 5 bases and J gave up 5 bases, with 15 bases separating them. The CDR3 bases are TGTGCCAGCAGCCTCACCGGGGGGGGAACTGAAGCTTTCTTT. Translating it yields CASSLTGGGTEAFF. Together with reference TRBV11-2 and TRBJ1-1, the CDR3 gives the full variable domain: EAGVAQSPRYKIIEKRQSVAFWCNPISGHATLYWYQQILGQGPKLLIQFQNNGVVDDSQLPKDRFSAERLKGVDSTLKIQPAKLEDSAVYLCASSLTGGGTEAFFGQGTRLTVV.

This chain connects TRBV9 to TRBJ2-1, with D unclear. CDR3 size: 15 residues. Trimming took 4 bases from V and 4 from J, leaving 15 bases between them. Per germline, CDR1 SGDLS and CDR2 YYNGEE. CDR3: CASSPVASRYNEQFF. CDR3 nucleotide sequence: TGTGCCAGCAGCCCCGTGGCTTCCAGATACAATGAGCAGTTCTTC.

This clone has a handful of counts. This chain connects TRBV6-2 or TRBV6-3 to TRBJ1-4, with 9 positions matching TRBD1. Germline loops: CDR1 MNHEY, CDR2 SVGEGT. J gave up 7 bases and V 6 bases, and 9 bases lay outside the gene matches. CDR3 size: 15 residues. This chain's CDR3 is CASSHRDRAGEKLFF. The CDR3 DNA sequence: TGTGCCAGCAGCCACAGGGACAGGGCCGGTGAAAAACTGTTTTTT.

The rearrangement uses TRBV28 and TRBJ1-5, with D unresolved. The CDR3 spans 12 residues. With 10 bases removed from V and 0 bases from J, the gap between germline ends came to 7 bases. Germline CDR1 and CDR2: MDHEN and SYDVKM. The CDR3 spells CATSVSNQPQHF. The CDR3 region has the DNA TGTGCCACCTCAGTTAGCAATCAGCCCCAGCATTTT.

CDR3 protein: CASSERGETQYF. The CDR3 DNA reads as TGTGCCAGCAGTGAGCGTGGAGAGACCCAGTACTTC. The J gene is TRBJ2-5, the V gene TRBV6-6; D gene unclear. The ends were cut back, 5 bases at V and 4 bases at J, with 8 bases in the middle. The CDR3 length is 12 residues. Germline CDR1 MNHNY, CDR2 SVGAGI (reference sequence).

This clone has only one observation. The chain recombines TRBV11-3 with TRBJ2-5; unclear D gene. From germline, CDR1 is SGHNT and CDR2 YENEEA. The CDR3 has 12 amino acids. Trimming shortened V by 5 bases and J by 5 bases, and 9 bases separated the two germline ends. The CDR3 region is CASSGQFETQYF. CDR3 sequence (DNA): TGTGCCAGCAGCGGGCAGTTCGAGACCCAGTACTTC.